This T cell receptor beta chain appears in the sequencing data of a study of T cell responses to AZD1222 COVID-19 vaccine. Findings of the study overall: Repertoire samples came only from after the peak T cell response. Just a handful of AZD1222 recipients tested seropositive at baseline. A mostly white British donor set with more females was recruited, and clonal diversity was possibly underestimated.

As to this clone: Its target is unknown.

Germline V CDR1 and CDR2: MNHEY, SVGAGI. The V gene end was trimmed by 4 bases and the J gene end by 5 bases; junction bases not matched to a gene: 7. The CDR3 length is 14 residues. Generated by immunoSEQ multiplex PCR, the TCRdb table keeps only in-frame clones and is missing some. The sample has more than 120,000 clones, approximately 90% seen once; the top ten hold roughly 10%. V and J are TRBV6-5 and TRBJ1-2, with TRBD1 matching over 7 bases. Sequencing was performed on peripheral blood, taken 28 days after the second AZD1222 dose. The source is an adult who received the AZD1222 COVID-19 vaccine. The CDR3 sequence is CASSWGRGIYGYTF. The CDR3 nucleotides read TGTGCCAGCAGTTGGGGCAGGGGGATATATGGCTACACCTTC.